This T cell receptor beta chain came from a study of technical replicates of blood from a few donors (dated by TCRdb to the late 2010s). This clone was detected once. This receptor's antigen is unknown. No base-level quality is on record; no much larger clone is a single base apart. Library preparation was by the immunoSEQ multiplex PCR assay. TCRdb's version of the immuneACCESS table is confined to in-frame rearrangements and falls short of the full clone set. An unresolved V gene accounts for under half of the shortfall where checked; the remainder is of unknown origin. Present in this sample are 95,000 to 100,000 clones, 95% to 96% of which were seen just once. The biggest ten clones account for roughly 0.21% of the sample. The clonotype comes from a human donor in good health. The source material was T cells isolated from PBMCs.

The CDR3 protein: CASSQDRLYEQYF. The DNA sequence is TGTGCCAGCAGCCAGGACAGATTATACGAGCAGTACTTC. Recombination linked TRBV5-4 to TRBJ2-7; TRBD1 is possibly the D segment (6 matching bases). The CDR3 numbers 13 residues from cysteine through phenylalanine. Here the CDR3 DNA is all that survives: 39 bases in frame from base 1. The trim is 4 bases for V and 4 bases for J, with a gap of 12 bases between the germline ends. CDR1 and CDR2, per the germline V gene (reference sequence), are SGHNT and YYREEE.